The clone carrying this TCR beta chain was counted once. As yet, its antigen is unknown. The sample is drawn from a study of cytomegalovirus exposure and HLA in healthy donors. Primers for the PCR totalled 60 Vbeta and 13 Jbeta. Using immunoSEQ multiplex PCR, the repertoire was profiled, and TCRdb retains in-frame clones only, with some absent. This sample has approximately 89,000 clones, with roughly 60% found just once. Study conclusions and caveats: Analyzed later, most CMV-associated TCR beta chains appeared HLA-restricted. The Asian-associated ancestry cluster reportedly had fewer N-insertions than the approximately 700-donor mean in a later analysis.

Germline V lookup: CDR1 LNHDA, CDR2 SQIVND (reference sequence). This CDR3 has 14 residues. V gave up 4 bases and J gave up 0 bases, with 9 bases separating them. The receptor was derived from a woman in her twenties or thirties in good health and CMV-seropositive. The sequenced material came from PBMCs. The chain uses TRBV19 and TRBJ1-1; the D gene is possibly TRBD1 (5 bases). The CDR3 nucleotides read TGTGCCAGTAGTAATTACAGGATGAACACTGAAGCTTTCTTT. It translates to CASSNYRMNTEAFF.